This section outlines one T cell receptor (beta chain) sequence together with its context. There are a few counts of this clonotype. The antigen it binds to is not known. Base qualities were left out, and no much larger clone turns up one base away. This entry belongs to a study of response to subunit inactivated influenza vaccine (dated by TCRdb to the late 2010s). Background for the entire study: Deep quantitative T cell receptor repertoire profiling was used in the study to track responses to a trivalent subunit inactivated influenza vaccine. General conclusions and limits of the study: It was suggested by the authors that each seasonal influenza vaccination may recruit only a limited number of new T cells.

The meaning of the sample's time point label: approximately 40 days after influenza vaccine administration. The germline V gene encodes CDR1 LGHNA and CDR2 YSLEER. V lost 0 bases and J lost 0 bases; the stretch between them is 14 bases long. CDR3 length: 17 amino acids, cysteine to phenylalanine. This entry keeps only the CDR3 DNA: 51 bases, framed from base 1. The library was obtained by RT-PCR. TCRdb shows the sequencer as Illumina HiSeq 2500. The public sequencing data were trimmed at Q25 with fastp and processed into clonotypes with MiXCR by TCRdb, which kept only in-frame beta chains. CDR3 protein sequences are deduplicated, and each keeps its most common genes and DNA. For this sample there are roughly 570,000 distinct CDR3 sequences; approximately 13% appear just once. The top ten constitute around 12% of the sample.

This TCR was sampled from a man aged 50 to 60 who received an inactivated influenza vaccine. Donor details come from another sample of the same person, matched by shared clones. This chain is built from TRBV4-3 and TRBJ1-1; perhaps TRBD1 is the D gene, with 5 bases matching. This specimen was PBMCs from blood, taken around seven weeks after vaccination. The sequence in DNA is TGCGCCAGCAGCCAAGAGTGGGGGACGGTAATGAACACTGAAGCTTTCTTT. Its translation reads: CASSQEWGTVMNTEAFF.